This T cell receptor beta chain was recorded in a study of blood T cell repertoires in COVID-19. Looking at the study overall: COVID-19 samples from acute and convalescent phases originated in the United States, Italy and Spain. PBMCs, B-cell-depleted T cells, or T cells provided the cDNA or gDNA that made up the material.

Under the authors' procedure: Reference gene primer amplification gave estimated nucleated cell counts. Libraries were prepared by immunoSEQ multiplex PCR; TCRdb keeps only in-frame clonotypes and omits some of them. The V and J calls and clone size were taken over from that table, and D and trimming were inferred from the DNA. The table lists 90,000 to 150,000 clones, around nine tenths of them singletons. Germline loops: CDR1 SGHTA, CDR2 FQGNSA. V shed 0 bases and J 3 bases; nucleotides not matched to a gene: 9. The CDR3 spans 19 residues. Sequenced material: peripheral blood. This TCR was recovered from a woman aged 45-59 years with active or convalescent COVID-19. This chain uses TRBV7-2 with TRBJ2-7; TRBD2 matches 15 bases. The CDR3 sequence is CASSLALRTSGRENYEQYF. CDR3 sequence (DNA): TGTGCCAGCAGCTTAGCGCTCCGGACTAGCGGGAGGGAAAACTACGAGCAGTACTTC.